A selection of T cell receptor beta chains follows, all from one sample in a study of OX40 agonist ivuxolimab in advanced cancers. Repertoires were generated with immunoSEQ multiplex PCR, while TCRdb's copy carries only in-frame clones and drops some. In the table there are 69,000 or so clones, 85% to 90% of which are singletons. This material consisted of CD4+ or CD8+ T cells sorted from blood, taken in a trial of the OX40 agonist ivuxolimab. These receptors were obtained from an adult with an advanced solid tumor such as melanoma, head and neck, liver or kidney cancer. Both conserved end residues are part of each CDR3. The order of the fields is clone size, D gene, J gene, V gene, CDR3 length, CDR3 DNA, CDR3 protein. A D gene is named only where the DNA matches it firmly. Part of the rows lack a size; the others show once, few, many or a class for expanded clones.

- TRBD2 TRBJ2-2 TRBV29-1 12 TGCAGCGTTGAATGGGGGGGCGGGGAGCTGTTTTTT CSVEWGGGELFF
- - TRBJ1-5 TRBV5-1 14 TGCGCCAGCAGCGTAGAGGGAGGCGATCAGCCCCAGCATTTT CASSVEGGDQPQHF
- TRBD1 TRBJ1-4 TRBV7-9 17 TGTGCCAGCAGCTTAAATACAGGGGGTGAGAAGGGTGAAAAACTGTTTTTT CASSLNTGGEKGEKLFF
- TRBD1 TRBJ2-1 TRBV9 15 TGTGCCTCCAAAAAGGGACAGGGGATCTACAATGAGCAGTTCTTC CASKKGQGIYNEQFF
once - TRBJ2-7 TRBV19 14 TGTGCCAGTAGTCCCCGCGGGGCGGCCTACGAGCAGTACTTC CASSPRGAAYEQYF
- - TRBJ2-2 TRBV29-1 12 TGCAGCGTTGTAGGGCCGACCGGGGAGCTGTTTTTT CSVVGPTGELFF
- TRBD1 TRBJ2-7 TRBV4-1 15 TGCGCCAGCAGCCAAGGTCGGACAGGGTACTACGAGCAGTACTTC CASSQGRTGYYEQYF
- TRBD1 TRBJ2-7 TRBV9 15 TGTGCCAGCAGTGATGAGGGGACAGGGGCCTACGAGCAGTACTTC CASSDEGTGAYEQYF
- TRBD2 TRBJ2-2 TRBV7-9 15 TGTGCCAGCACCCCGCGGGGGACCTACACCGGGGAGCTGTTTTTT CASTPRGTYTGELFF
- - TRBJ2-7 TRBV11-1 13 TGTGCCAGCAGCTTAACGCACTCCTACGAGCAGTACTTC CASSLTHSYEQYF
once - TRBJ1-2 TRBV25-1 10 TGTGCCACCAATCAGGGAGGCTACACCTTC CATNQGGYTF
- - TRBJ2-7 TRBV5-4 10 TGTACCACGGTTTTGTGGGAGCAGTACTTC CTTVLWEQYF
- - TRBJ2-1 TRBV9 13 TGTGCCAGCAGCGTAGAAGGGGGCAATGAGCAGTTCTTC CASSVEGGNEQFF
- - TRBJ1-1 TRBV30 12 TGTGCCTGGGCTTGGGGGGGCACTGAAGCTTTCTTT CAWAWGGTEAFF
- - TRBJ2-7 TRBV14 13 TGTGCCAGCAGCCAAGATTGGACAGACGAGCAGTACTTC CASSQDWTDEQYF
- - TRBJ2-5 TRBV7-9 17 TGTGCCAGCAGCCTGACCCACGAATGGGGCTCGGGTGCGACCCAGTACTTC CASSLTHEWGSGATQYF
- - TRBJ2-7 TRBV5-1 15 TGCGCCAGCAGCTTATATAGTCAGGGTTACTACGAGCAGTACTTC CASSLYSQGYYEQYF
- TRBD2 TRBJ2-5 TRBV29-1 15 TGCAGCGTGGAAAGGCGGGGGAGCGCGGGGGAGACCCAGTACTTC CSVERRGSAGETQYF
- TRBD1 TRBJ1-1 TRBV19 14 TGTGCCAGTAGTTGGACAGGAGTGAACACTGAAGCTTTCTTT CASSWTGVNTEAFF
- - TRBJ1-1 TRBV6-5 11 TGTGCCAGCAGTGAAGGCACTGAAGCTTTCTTT CASSEGTEAFF
few - TRBJ2-2 TRBV9 13 TGTGCCAGCAGCGTAGTTGTTACGGGGGAGCTGTTTTTT CASSVVVTGELFF
- - TRBJ2-5 TRBV27 14 TGTGCCAGCAGTTTATTGCCAGGACAAGAGACCCAGTACTTC CASSLLPGQETQYF
- TRBD1 TRBJ1-1 TRBV7-6 15 TGTGCCAGCAGCGCAGCCCTAGGGACAGGATCTGAAGCTTTCTTT CASSAALGTGSEAFF
- TRBD2 TRBJ2-2 TRBV4-3 15 TGCGCCAGTTCGACTAGCGGGAGTGGCCACGGGGAGCTGTTTTTT CASSTSGSGHGELFF
- - TRBJ1-2 TRBV7-9 15 TGTGCCAGCAGCTTAGTGGGGGACCCTAACTATGGCTACACCTTC CASSLVGDPNYGYTF
- - TRBJ1-1 TRBV29-1 14 TGCAGCGTTGAAGAGGTTGGGGTCCGGGCTGAAGCTTTCTTT CSVEEVGVRAEAFF
few TRBD2 TRBJ2-7 TRBV7-9 13 TGTGCCAGCAGCCTTAGCGGGACCTACGAGCAGTACTTC CASSLSGTYEQYF
- - TRBJ1-1 TRBV25-1 13 TGTGCCAGCAGTATGGGCGGAAACACTGAAGCTTTCTTT CASSMGGNTEAFF
- - TRBJ2-7 TRBV7-8 14 TGTGCCAGCAGCCCACAACCCGGGGGCTCCGAGCAGTACTTC CASSPQPGGSEQYF
- TRBD1 TRBJ1-6 TRBV4-1 15 TGCGCCAGCAGGCGAGCCGGGACAGGGGCCTCACCCCTCCACTTT CASRRAGTGASPLHF
- TRBD1 TRBJ2-7 TRBV6-5 13 TGTGCCAGCAGTTACTCTAGCCGGGACAGTAAGTACTTC CASSYSSRDSKYF
- - TRBJ2-1 TRBV4-2 14 TGTGCCAGCAGCCAAGCGGACCCGGGGAATGAGCAGTTCTTC CASSQADPGNEQFF
- TRBD1 TRBJ1-4 TRBV19 15 TGTGCCAGCGAGGCCACAGGGGCAACTAATGAAAAACTGTTTTTT CASEATGATNEKLFF
- - TRBJ2-1 TRBV9 17 TGTGCCAGCAGCGTAGCGTGGGGGGCTTCAACCTACAATGAGCAGTTCTTC CASSVAWGASTYNEQFF
- TRBD2 TRBJ2-7 TRBV11-2 15 TGTGCCAGCAGCTTAGTCCTAGCGGGAGTGGGCGAGCAGTACTTC CASSLVLAGVGEQYF
- TRBD1 TRBJ2-7 TRBV10-3 14 TGTGCCATCACTAGAGGACAGGTCTCCTACGAGCAGTACTTC CAITRGQVSYEQYF
- TRBD1 TRBJ2-7 TRBV6-1 14 TGTGCCAGCAGTTTGGGACAGGGGTTCAACGAGCAGTACTTC CASSLGQGFNEQYF
- - TRBJ2-5 TRBV28 14 TGTGCCAGCAGTCCCCGGCAACGAGGGGAGACCCAGTACTTC CASSPRQRGETQYF